The 18 T cell receptor beta chains below come from one sample, sequenced in a study of blood T cells in healthy people across ages. A J-beta primer mix and a sample-barcoded 5' primer were used in a second PCR of roughly 6 to 12 cycles. TCRdb analysed the 5' RACE reads with MiXCR anew, one entry per CDR3 protein. The table shows hundreds of thousands of distinct CDR3 sequences, with about 59% occurring only once. What was sequenced was blood. These receptors were obtained from a man younger than 45 in good health.

The J gene is TRBJ2-3, the V gene TRBV6-1; the D gene is possibly TRBD2 (5 bases). This CDR3 has 15 residues. Trimming pared 2 bases from V and 0 bases from J, leaving 9 bases between. Germline V gene data show CDR1 as MNHNS and CDR2 as SASEGT. The CDR3 loop is CASSERGISTDTQYF. CDR3 DNA sequence: TGTGCCAGCAGTGAAAGAGGGATTAGCACAGATACGCAGTATTTT.

The V gene is TRBV29-1, the J gene TRBJ2-3; TRBD1 is a possible D gene (5 bases). CDR3 length: 13 amino acids. Germline CDR1 SQVTM, CDR2 ANQGSEA. Trimming pared 6 bases from V and 0 bases from J, leaving 10 bases between. This chain's CDR3 is CSVQQESTDTQYF. CDR3 sequence (DNA): TGCAGCGTCCAACAGGAAAGCACAGATACGCAGTATTTT.

A remark on this clonotype: The junction does not match germline at one end; this may be a read error. The chain combines TRBV11-2 with TRBJ2-7; tentative D call: TRBD1 (6 bases). From germline, CDR1 is SGHAT and CDR2 FQNNGV. The CDR3 is made up of 13 amino acids. The CDR3 region is CVSSLETGLHEYF. For the CDR3, the DNA is TGTGTCAGCAGCTTAGAGACAGGTTTGCATGAGTACTTC.

The chain employs TRBV28 and TRBJ2-1; 7 bases map to TRBD1. The CDR3 has 15 amino acids. Germline trimming cut 7 bases from V and 6 bases from J; bases unmatched to any gene: 12. Germline CDR1 reads MDHEN; CDR2 reads SYDVKM. The CDR3 DNA sequence: TGTGCCAGCACCTCCGCCTCCGGGACAGTCAATGAGCAGTTCTTC. Residues: CASTSASGTVNEQFF. Supplemented by reference TRBV28 and TRBJ2-1, the full variable domain reads DVKVTQSSRYLVKRTGEKVFLECVQDMDHENMFWYRQDPGLGLRLIYFSYDVKMKEKGDIPEGYSVSREKKERFSLILESASTNQTSMYLCASTSASGTVNEQFFGPGTRLTVL.

The chain uses TRBV29-1 and TRBJ1-2; D is uncertain. The CDR3 is 13 residues long. Deletions cut 7 bases from V and 1 base from J, with 13 bases between. Germline lookup yields CDR1 SQVTM and CDR2 ANQGSEA. CDR3 sequence: CSGQETLNYGYTF. For the CDR3, the DNA is TGCAGCGGGCAGGAGACCCTTAACTATGGCTACACCTTC.

This clonotype has a handful of counts. The rearrangement joins TRBV10-3 to TRBJ2-7; perhaps TRBD1 as D (5 bases). With 4 bases removed from V and 5 bases from J, the gap between germline ends came to 15 bases. The CDR3 loop spans 14 amino acids. CDR1 and CDR2 (germline): ENHRY, SYGVKD. The CDR3 sequence is CAISARTGDNEQYF. CDR3 sequence (DNA): TGTGCCATCAGTGCCCGCACAGGAGATAACGAGCAGTACTTC.

The chain links TRBV7-2 to TRBJ2-1, with D possibly matching TRBD2 (7 bases). The CDR3 sequence is 15 residues long. Trimming stripped 4 bases from V and 7 bases from J, with 17 bases between. Germline V gene lookup returns CDR1 SGHTA and CDR2 FQGNSA. This CDR3 is CASSSPGGARNEQFF. In DNA, the CDR3 is TGTGCCAGCAGCTCACCTGGGGGGGCGAGGAATGAGCAGTTCTTC.

The V gene is TRBV20-1, the J gene TRBJ2-5; D is possibly TRBD2 (6 bases). Per germline, CDR1 DFQATT and CDR2 SNEGSKA (reference sequence). Trimming left V 0 bases short and J 4 bases short, with 15 bases between. The CDR3 spans 15 residues. This CDR3 is CSARDLGGGGETQYF. The CDR3 nucleotides are TGCAGTGCTAGAGATTTGGGGGGAGGCGGAGAGACCCAGTACTTC.

This clonotype was recorded a few times. This CDR3 is CASSLRYFGQMREETQYF. The CDR3 coding sequence is TGTGCCAGCAGTTTACGTTACTTCGGACAGATGAGGGAAGAGACCCAGTACTTC. The chain has TRBV28 and TRBJ2-5; possibly TRBD1 for D (6 bases). CDR3 length equals 18 residues. Looked up from germline, CDR1 is MDHEN and CDR2 is SYDVKM. Trimming removed 2 bases at V and 3 bases at J, with 22 bases between.

V gene TRBV20-1 combines with J gene TRBJ1-4; tentatively, D is TRBD1 (6 bases). The CDR3 extends over 15 amino acids. CDR1 and CDR2 from the germline V gene are DFQATT and SNEGSKA (reference sequence). Here the CDR3 DNA reads TGCACTGCAGGGGAACTCTTCGGAACTAATGAAAAACTGTTTTTT. Translating gives CTAGELFGTNEKLFF.

The rearrangement uses TRBV29-1 and TRBJ1-2, with D hard to call. The CDR3 runs 12 residues. V dropped 3 bases and J dropped 4 bases, with 9 bases sitting between them. The germline V gene has CDR1 SQVTM and CDR2 ANQGSEA. CDR3 amino acids: CSVDTQIYGYTF. DNA of the CDR3: TGCAGCGTTGATACACAGATCTATGGCTACACCTTC.

This chain connects TRBV4-3 to TRBJ2-1; TRBD2 matches 12 bases. The trim removed 4 bases at V and 9 bases at J, leaving 10 bases unmatched. CDR3 length: 16 amino acids. Looked up from germline, CDR1 is LGHNA and CDR2 is YSLEER. CDR3 bases: TGCGCCAGCAGCCGTACTTGGACTAGCGGGGCCCTTGAGCAGTTCTTC. It codes for CASSRTWTSGALEQFF.

The V and J genes are TRBV29-1 and TRBJ2-5; D perhaps matches TRBD1 (5 bases). CDR1 and CDR2 from the germline V gene are SQVTM and ANQGSEA. Trimming cost V 1 base and J 5 bases, with 8 bases left between them. The CDR3 covers 12 residues. For the CDR3, the DNA is TGCAGCGTTGAAGCCAGGGATGAGACCCAGTACTTC. This gives the protein CSVEARDETQYF.

This clonotype was seen a handful of times. The V call is TRBV9, the J call TRBJ1-2; tentatively, D is TRBD1 (5 bases). The germline V and J ends were trimmed by 0 bases and 3 bases, with 9 bases remaining between them. From germline, CDR1 is SGDLS and CDR2 YYNGEE. The length of the CDR3 is 14 residues. CDR3 in amino acids: CASSVAIRDYGYTF. Here the CDR3 DNA reads TGTGCCAGCAGCGTAGCTATCAGGGACTATGGCTACACCTTC.

The rearrangement joins TRBV14 to TRBJ2-1, with D perhaps TRBD1 or TRBD2 (5 bases each). The V gene's germline CDR1 is SGHDN and CDR2 FVKESK. Trimming took off 0 bases at V and 4 bases at J, with 10 bases between the two ends. CDR3 size: 15 residues. The CDR3 nucleotides are TGTGCCAGCAGCCAAGATTCCGGGACGTACAATGAGCAGTTCTTC. This codes for CASSQDSGTYNEQFF.

The chain combines TRBV7-2 with TRBJ1-2, with 10 nucleotides matching TRBD1. J gave up 5 bases and V 4 bases, and 7 bases lay outside the gene matches. In germline, CDR1 is SGHTA, CDR2 FQGNSA. CDR3 size: 15 residues. In DNA, the CDR3 is TGTGCCAGCAGCTCGACAGGGGGCGGCGGATATGGCTACACCTTC. It encodes CASSSTGGGGYGYTF.

The chain couples TRBV11-1 to TRBJ2-1; a weak D match, TRBD2 (5 bases). Trimming removed 3 bases from V and 8 bases from J, with 8 bases in between. The CDR3 is 12 amino acids. Germline CDR1 is SGHAT and CDR2 is FQDESV (reference sequence). The CDR3, as DNA: TGTGCCAGCAGCTTCGAGGGCTATGAGCAGTTCTTC. This translates into CASSFEGYEQFF.

The J gene is TRBJ2-3, the V gene TRBV20-1; 7 bases match TRBD1. The CDR3 totals 14 residues. The germline V gene encodes CDR1 DFQATT and CDR2 SNEGSKA (reference sequence). The ends lost 3 bases at V and 2 bases at J; junction bases unmatched: 5. The DNA of the CDR3 is TGCAGTGCTAGGGGACAGCTACTCACAGATACGCAGTATTTT. It yields the protein CSARGQLLTDTQYF.